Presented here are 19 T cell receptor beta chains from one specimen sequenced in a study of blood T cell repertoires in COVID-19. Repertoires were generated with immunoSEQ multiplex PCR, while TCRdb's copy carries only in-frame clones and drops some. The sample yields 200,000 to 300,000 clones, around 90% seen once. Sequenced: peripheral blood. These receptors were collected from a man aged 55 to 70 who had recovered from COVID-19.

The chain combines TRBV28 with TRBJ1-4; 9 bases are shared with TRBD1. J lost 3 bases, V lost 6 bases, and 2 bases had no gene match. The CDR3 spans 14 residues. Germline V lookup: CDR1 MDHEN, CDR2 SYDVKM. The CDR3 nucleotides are TGTGCCAGCAGCCGGACAGGGGCTAATGAAAAACTGTTTTTT. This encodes CASSRTGANEKLFF.

The CDR3 DNA sequence: TGTGCCAGCAGCCCTCTACTAGCGGGGGGACGCACAGATACGCAGTATTTT. It specifies CASSPLLAGGRTDTQYF. The rearrangement links TRBV4-2 to TRBJ2-3, with 12 bases fitting TRBD2. The junction had 6 bases not matched to a gene; V was cut back by 4 bases and J by 1 base. CDR3 size: 17 residues. Germline V gives CDR1 LGHNA, CDR2 YNFKEQ.

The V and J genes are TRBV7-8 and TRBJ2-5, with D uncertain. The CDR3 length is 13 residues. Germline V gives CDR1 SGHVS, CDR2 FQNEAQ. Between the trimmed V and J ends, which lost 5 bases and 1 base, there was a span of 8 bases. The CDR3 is CASSPMSQETQYF. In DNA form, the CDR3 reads TGTGCCAGCAGCCCAATGTCCCAAGAGACCCAGTACTTC.

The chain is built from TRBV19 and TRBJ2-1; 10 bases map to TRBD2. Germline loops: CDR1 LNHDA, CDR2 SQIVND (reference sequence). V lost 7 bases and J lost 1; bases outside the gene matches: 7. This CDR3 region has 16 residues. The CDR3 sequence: CASTSGGRGSYNEQFF. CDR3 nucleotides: TGTGCCAGTACTAGCGGGGGACGAGGTTCCTACAATGAGCAGTTCTTC.

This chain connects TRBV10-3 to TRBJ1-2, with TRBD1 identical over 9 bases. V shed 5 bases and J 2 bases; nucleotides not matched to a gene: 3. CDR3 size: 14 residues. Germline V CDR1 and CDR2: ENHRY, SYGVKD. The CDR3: CAISIQGANYGYTF. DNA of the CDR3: TGTGCCATCAGTATACAGGGGGCGAACTATGGCTACACCTTC.

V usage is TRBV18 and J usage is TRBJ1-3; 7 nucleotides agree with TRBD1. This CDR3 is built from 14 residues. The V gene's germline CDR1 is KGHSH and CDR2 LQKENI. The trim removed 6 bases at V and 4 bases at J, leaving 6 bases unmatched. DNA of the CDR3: TGTGCCAGCTCGGCCGGGACAGACGGAAACACCATATATTTT. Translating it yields CASSAGTDGNTIYF.

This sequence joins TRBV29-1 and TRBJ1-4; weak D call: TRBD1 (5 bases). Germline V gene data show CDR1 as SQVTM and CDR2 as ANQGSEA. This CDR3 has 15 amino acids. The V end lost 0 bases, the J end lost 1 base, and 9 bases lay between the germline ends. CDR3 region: CSVEDLDRTNEKLFF. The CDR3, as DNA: TGCAGCGTTGAAGATCTTGACAGAACTAATGAAAAACTGTTTTTT.

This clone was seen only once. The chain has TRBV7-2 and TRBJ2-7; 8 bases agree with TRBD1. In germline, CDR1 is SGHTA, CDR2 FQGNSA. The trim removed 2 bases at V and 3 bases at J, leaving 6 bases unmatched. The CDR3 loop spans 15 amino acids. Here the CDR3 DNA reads TGTGCCAGCAGCTTATTGCGGACAGGGAGCTACGAGCAGTACTTC. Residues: CASSLLRTGSYEQYF.

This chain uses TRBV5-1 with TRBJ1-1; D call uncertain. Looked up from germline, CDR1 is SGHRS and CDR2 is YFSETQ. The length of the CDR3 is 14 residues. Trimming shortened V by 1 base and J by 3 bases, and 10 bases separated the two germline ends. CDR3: CASSLRSGDTEAFF. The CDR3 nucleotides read TGCGCCAGCAGCTTGCGATCCGGGGACACTGAAGCTTTCTTT.

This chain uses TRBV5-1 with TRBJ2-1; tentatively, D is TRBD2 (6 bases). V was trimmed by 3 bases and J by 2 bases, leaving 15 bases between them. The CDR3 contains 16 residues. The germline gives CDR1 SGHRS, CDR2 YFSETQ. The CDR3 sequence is CASSSPEGLTYNEQFF. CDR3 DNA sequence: TGCGCCAGCAGCTCGCCGGAGGGGCTCACCTACAATGAGCAGTTCTTC.

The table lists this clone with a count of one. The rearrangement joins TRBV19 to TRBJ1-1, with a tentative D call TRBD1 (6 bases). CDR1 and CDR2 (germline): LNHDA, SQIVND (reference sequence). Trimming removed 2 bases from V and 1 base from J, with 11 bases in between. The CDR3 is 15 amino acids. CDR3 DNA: TGTGCCAGTAGTATAAGCTGGACAGCGAACACTGAAGCTTTCTTT. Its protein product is CASSISWTANTEAFF.

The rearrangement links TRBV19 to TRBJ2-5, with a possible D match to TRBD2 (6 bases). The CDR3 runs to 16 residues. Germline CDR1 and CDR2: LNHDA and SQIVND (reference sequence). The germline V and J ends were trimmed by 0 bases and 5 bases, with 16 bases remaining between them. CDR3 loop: CASSIDWGDPQETQYF. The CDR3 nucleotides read TGTGCCAGTAGTATAGATTGGGGGGACCCGCAGGAGACCCAGTACTTC.

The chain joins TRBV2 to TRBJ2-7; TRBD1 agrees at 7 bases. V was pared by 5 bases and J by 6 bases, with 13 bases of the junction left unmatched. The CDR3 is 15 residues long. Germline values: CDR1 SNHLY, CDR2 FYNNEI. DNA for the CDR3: TGTGCCAGCAGTTATATCCAGGGACAGATCCCCGAGCAGTACTTC. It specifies CASSYIQGQIPEQYF.

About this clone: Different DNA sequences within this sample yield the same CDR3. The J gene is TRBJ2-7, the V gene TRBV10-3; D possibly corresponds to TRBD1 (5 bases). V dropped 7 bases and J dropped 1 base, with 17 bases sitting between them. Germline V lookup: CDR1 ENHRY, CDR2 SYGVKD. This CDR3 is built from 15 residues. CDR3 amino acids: CAINRGQGASYEQYF. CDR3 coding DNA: TGTGCCATCAACCGAGGCCAAGGGGCTTCCTACGAGCAGTACTTC.

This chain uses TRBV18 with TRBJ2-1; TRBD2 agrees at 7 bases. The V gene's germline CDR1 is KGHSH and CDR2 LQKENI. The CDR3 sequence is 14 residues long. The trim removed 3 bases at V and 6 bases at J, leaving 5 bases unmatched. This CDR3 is CASSPGLAVNEQFF. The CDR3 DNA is TGTGCCAGCTCACCGGGGCTAGCGGTCAATGAGCAGTTCTTC.

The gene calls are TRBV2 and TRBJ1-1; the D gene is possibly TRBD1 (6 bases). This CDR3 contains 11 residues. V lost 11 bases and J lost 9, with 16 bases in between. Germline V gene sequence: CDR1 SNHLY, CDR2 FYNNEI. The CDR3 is CAGSRQDQAFF. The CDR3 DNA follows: TGTGCCGGTTCTAGACAGGACCAAGCTTTCTTT.

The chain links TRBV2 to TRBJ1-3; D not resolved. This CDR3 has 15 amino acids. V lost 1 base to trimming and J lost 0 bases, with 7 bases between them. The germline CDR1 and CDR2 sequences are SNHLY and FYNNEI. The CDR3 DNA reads TGTGCCAGCAGTGAAGGCAGTTACTCTGGAAACACCATATATTTT. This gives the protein CASSEGSYSGNTIYF.

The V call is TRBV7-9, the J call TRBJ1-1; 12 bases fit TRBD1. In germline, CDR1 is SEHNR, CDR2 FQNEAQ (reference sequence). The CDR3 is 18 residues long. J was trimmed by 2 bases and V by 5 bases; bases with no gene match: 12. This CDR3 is CASSNLPGQGAGNTEAFF. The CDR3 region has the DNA TGTGCCAGCAGCAATCTCCCGGGACAGGGGGCTGGAAACACTGAAGCTTTCTTT.

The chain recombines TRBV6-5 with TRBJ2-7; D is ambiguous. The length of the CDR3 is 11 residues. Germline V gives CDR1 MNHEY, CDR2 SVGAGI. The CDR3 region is CASFGAREQYF. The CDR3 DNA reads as TGTGCTAGTTTTGGCGCGCGGGAGCAGTACTTC.